The clone carrying this TCR beta chain was counted only a few times. No antigen is known for it. This entry is derived from a study of vaccination and CD4 T cells after COVID-19. Researchers used the Oncomine TCR Beta short-read assay to sequence DNA from cultured CD4+ T cells. TCRdb reprocessed the PCR reads with MiXCR, giving one entry per CDR3 protein. The repertoire has thousands of distinct CDR3 sequences, around half of them found once; the top ten carry under 25%. Trimming stripped 5 bases from V and 2 bases from J, with 9 bases between. Per germline, CDR1 SGHTA and CDR2 FQGNSA. This CDR3 region has 13 residues. Treatment denoted: roughly 11-day PBMC culture with coronavirus spike peptide pools or control peptides (ViraFEST assay). The unexposed donor's CD4+ T cells were collected before the COVID-19 pandemic (2011-2018).

V and J are TRBV7-2 and TRBJ2-5, with D possibly being TRBD2 (6 bases). This TCR derives from a human donor in good health. Sequenced input: CD4+ T cells from blood, cultured in vitro. This chain's CDR3 is CASSRSGQETQYF. CDR3 DNA: TGTGCCAGCAGCCGTAGCGGACAAGAGACCCAGTACTTC.